This paragraph covers one T cell receptor beta chain sequence. This clone was seen only once. It lacks a known antigen. No per-base quality is available; no much larger clone lies one base away. Separate from the approximately 700-subject first cohort, the validation cohort of 95 to 150 subjects was the group to which the donors belonged. This sample stems from a study of cytomegalovirus exposure and HLA in healthy donors (dated by TCRdb to between 2016 and 2019). Background for the entire study: A later analysis indicated that the 95 to 150 validation repertoires were generated on the platform also employed for the approximately 700 repertoires of the first cohort. In addition to the first cohort of 666 subjects, a separate validation cohort of approximately 110 different subjects was used. The study aimed to test whether signatures of past pathogen exposure could be identified by cataloging public T cell receptors. The study combined high-throughput TCR immunosequencing, statistical association of individual TCRs with disease status, and machine learning to predict cytomegalovirus infection status. The paper's findings and limits, for the study overall: In vitro tests confirmed that a few of the cytomegalovirus-associated TCR beta chains recognize cytomegalovirus antigens. All 120 or so repertoires were used to score co-occurrence in the validation cohort in a later analysis, because that analysis had no HLA typing for the cohort. The study gave a list of some 150 TCR beta chains associated with cytomegalovirus. The classifier was reported to diagnose cytomegalovirus status with high specificity and sensitivity in both the original cohort and the validation cohort. Of the cluster scores, roughly 95% were above 0 in a later analysis, which found that TCRs clustered in the first cohort also tended to co-occur in the roughly 130 validation repertoires. Across donors, most TCR sequences were observed very rarely, whereas some public TCRs were present in many individuals. It was suggested by the authors that the approach could potentially be generalized to other disease states and immunological phenotypes.

A distance of 13 bases separates the germline ends of V and J, which lose 4 bases and 5 bases respectively. The CDR3 spans 14 residues, from the cysteine through the phenylalanine. The retained sequence is limited to the CDR3, 42 bases, with the frame set at the first base. From the germline V gene, CDR1 is SGHRS and CDR2 is YFSETQ. To prepare the library, the immunoSEQ multiplex PCR assay was applied. The original pipeline was this. To diagnose cytomegalovirus status from the catalog of TCR beta chain sequences, a statistical classification framework was built. Drawn from immuneACCESS, this table holds only the in-frame rearrangements with V and J called that TCRdb kept. Clones are partly lost; checked studies trace under half to an unresolved V gene and leave the rest unexplained. Clonal size and the V and J genes are those of that table, whereas D and trimming came from the DNA. The sample records 200,000 to 250,000 clones, about 90% of which are singletons. The top ten constitute 12% of the sample.

The clonotype comes from a man between 18 and 29 years old in good health and CMV-seropositive. The sequenced material came from PBMCs. The chain is made from TRBV5-1 and TRBJ1-5, with the D segment identity uncertain. The DNA sequence follows: TGCGCCAGCAGCACCGATGGACGGGATCAGCCCCAGCATTTT. Translated, it reads CASSTDGRDQPQHF. Reference TRBV5-1 and TRBJ1-5 genes cover what lies past the CDR3, so the full variable domain is KAGVTQTPRYLIKTRGQQVTLSCSPISGHRSVSWYQQTPGQGLQFLFEYFSETQRNKGNFPGRFSGRQFSNSRSEMNVSTLELGDSALYLCASSTDGRDQPQHFGDGTRLSIL.